The clone carrying this T cell receptor beta chain was seen a handful of times. Among all donors, each was a healthy Caucasian. This record comes from a study of identical twins. A universal primer site was added by template switching, and unique molecular identifiers were carried by the cDNA. TCRdb reanalysed the 5' RACE reads using MiXCR and keeps one entry per CDR3 protein. The sample contains approximately 700,000 distinct CDR3 sequences, 15% to 20% of which appear only once. The CDR3 covers 15 residues. The ends lost 2 bases at V and 3 bases at J; junction bases unmatched: 5. Germline V CDR1 and CDR2: DFQATT, SNEGSKA (reference sequence). In addition, the sample was reused for a study of T cells expressing NK-cell markers. That study adds: Among eight sequenced donors, seven carried HCMV seropositivity while one was seronegative. Whether expanded NKG2C+ T cell clones recognized HCMV stayed uncertain.

The J gene is TRBJ1-5, the V gene TRBV20-1; 9 bases match TRBD1. The origin of this receptor is a young woman in good health. The sequenced material came from PBMCs. CDR3 in amino acids: CSARRTGDHNQPQHF. The CDR3 bases are TGCAGTGCTAGAAGGACAGGGGACCACAATCAGCCCCAGCATTTT.